This is a list of T cell receptor beta chains from one sample in a study of shared clonotypes between healthy human individuals. Using immunoSEQ multiplex PCR, the repertoire was profiled, and TCRdb retains in-frame clones only, with some absent. The sample shows 1 million to 1.2 million clones, 60% to 85% of them seen only once. Sequencing was done on a sample of memory CD4+ T cells from PBMCs. These TCRs come from a young man in good health. Some clones in this sample may be carry-over from other donors' samples. Each CDR3 is given with its conserved first and last residue. A D gene is named only where the DNA matches it firmly. Rows give clone size only sometimes, using once, few, many, or a class for an expanded clone.

D: NA
size: NA
J: TRBJ2-3
V: TRBV2
DNA: TGTGCCAGCAGTGAGTACACAGATACGCAGTATTTT
CDR3: CASSEYTDTQYF

D: TRBD1
size: once
J: TRBJ2-6
V: TRBV5-6
DNA: TGTGCCAGCAGCGCGGGACAGGGCTTCTCTGGGGCCAACGTCCTGACTTTC
CDR3: CASSAGQGFSGANVLTF

D: NA
size: few
J: TRBJ1-5
V: TRBV30
DNA: TGTGCCTGTGGTCGGCCCCCTAGCAATCAGCCCCAGCATTTT
CDR3: CACGRPPSNQPQHF

D: NA
size: NA
J: TRBJ2-7
V: TRBV7-9
DNA: TGTGCCAGCAGCTCGGACAGTCTGTCCTACGAGCAGTACTTC
CDR3: CASSSDSLSYEQYF

D: NA
size: NA
J: TRBJ2-2
V: TRBV7-2
DNA: TGTGCCAGCAGCTTAGGCTTCAGCACCGGGGAGCTGTTTTTT
CDR3: CASSLGFSTGELFF

D: TRBD1
size: NA
J: TRBJ1-4
V: TRBV5-5
DNA: TGTGCCAGCAGCTTGGGGGCAGGGGGCTATGAAAAACTGTTTTTT
CDR3: CASSLGAGGYEKLFF

D: TRBD1
size: NA
J: TRBJ1-1
V: TRBV4-1
DNA: TGCGCCAGCAGGCTACAGGGGGTGAACACTGAAGCTTTCTTT
CDR3: CASRLQGVNTEAFF

D: TRBD2
size: NA
J: TRBJ2-3
V: TRBV29-1
DNA: TGCGCTAGCGGCCCCTCGGGAGATACGCAGTATTTT
CDR3: CASGPSGDTQYF

D: NA
size: NA
J: TRBJ2-3
V: TRBV27
DNA: TGTGCCAGCAGAGCGTGGGCGACAGATACGCAGTATTTT
CDR3: CASRAWATDTQYF

D: NA
size: NA
J: TRBJ1-2
V: TRBV28
DNA: TGTGCCAGCAGTTCCGATAACTATGGCTACACCTTC
CDR3: CASSSDNYGYTF

D: TRBD1
size: NA
J: TRBJ1-2
V: TRBV28
DNA: TGTGCCAGCAGGGAGACAGGGCTTCGAGGCTACACCTTC
CDR3: CASRETGLRGYTF

D: TRBD2
size: once
J: TRBJ2-3
V: TRBV5-1
DNA: TGCGCCAGCAGCTCGGCCGCCAGACTAGCGCCAGATACGCAGTATTTT
CDR3: CASSSAARLAPDTQYF

D: NA
size: NA
J: TRBJ2-1
V: TRBV4-2
DNA: TGTGCCAGCAGCCAAGATGGGAATAGCCACAATGAGCAGTTCTTC
CDR3: CASSQDGNSHNEQFF

D: NA
size: NA
J: TRBJ2-7
V: TRBV28
DNA: TGTGCCAGCAGCCTACAGATGATCTACGAGCAGTACTTC
CDR3: CASSLQMIYEQYF

D: NA
size: many
J: TRBJ1-4
V: TRBV27
DNA: TGTGCCAGCAGTTCGAGGCCGACAGGCGACCCAACTAATGAAAAACTGTTTTTT
CDR3: CASSSRPTGDPTNEKLFF

D: NA
size: NA
J: TRBJ1-1
V: TRBV7-2
DNA: TGTGCCAGCAGCTTTTCGATACCGAACACTGAAGCTTTCTTT
CDR3: CASSFSIPNTEAFF

D: NA
size: NA
J: TRBJ2-7
V: TRBV10-2
DNA: TGCGCCAGCAGTGAGTCGACGTTAGGGGGCTACGAGCAGTACTTC
CDR3: CASSESTLGGYEQYF

D: NA
size: NA
J: TRBJ2-2
V: TRBV7-8
DNA: TGTGCCAGCAGCTTCCGGACAGACATCACCGGGGAGCTGTTTTTT
CDR3: CASSFRTDITGELFF

D: NA
size: NA
J: TRBJ2-7
V: TRBV15
DNA: TGTGCCACCAGCAGGGAACAGGGGAGGGCCTACGAGCAGTACTTC
CDR3: CATSREQGRAYEQYF

D: NA
size: NA
J: TRBJ1-2
V: TRBV7-2
DNA: TGTGCCAGCAGCTTAGTGGGCCAGCTCTATGGCTACACCTTC
CDR3: CASSLVGQLYGYTF

D: TRBD1
size: NA
J: TRBJ2-2
V: TRBV4-1
DNA: TGCGCCAGCAGCCACGTTATCGCGGGGACAGGGGCGAACACCGGGGAGCTGTTTTTT
CDR3: CASSHVIAGTGANTGELFF

D: TRBD2
size: NA
J: TRBJ2-1
V: TRBV11-2
DNA: TGTGCCAGCAGCAAAACCAGGACTAGCGGGATGACCTCCTACAATGAGCAGTTCTTC
CDR3: CASSKTRTSGMTSYNEQFF

D: NA
size: NA
J: TRBJ1-2
V: TRBV20-1
DNA: TGCAGCGACAGCTCTAACTATGGCTACACCTTC
CDR3: CSDSSNYGYTF

D: NA
size: NA
J: TRBJ2-7
V: TRBV7-9
DNA: TGTGCCAGCAGCTTAGAAGGGACACGGAGGTACGAGCAGTACTTC
CDR3: CASSLEGTRRYEQYF

D: NA
size: NA
J: TRBJ2-1
V: TRBV5-1
DNA: TGCGCCAGCAGATGGGGCGGGGGCGACGGCAATGAGCAGTTCTTC
CDR3: CASRWGGGDGNEQFF

D: NA
size: NA
J: TRBJ2-1
V: TRBV7-9
DNA: TGTGCCAGCAGCTCCCGGGACAAAGGGCAGTTCTTC
CDR3: CASSSRDKGQFF

D: TRBD1
size: NA
J: TRBJ2-7
V: TRBV5-1
DNA: TGCGCCAGCAGCTTGGCGGGACAGGGGGCCTACGAGCAGTACTTC
CDR3: CASSLAGQGAYEQYF

D: NA
size: NA
J: TRBJ1-4
V: TRBV9
DNA: TGTGCCAGCAGCGTTCCTGGAAACAATGAAAAACTGTTTTTT
CDR3: CASSVPGNNEKLFF

D: NA
size: NA
J: TRBJ2-5
V: TRBV29-1
DNA: TGCAGCGTTGAAAATAGGGGAAGGTGGCAGGAGACCCAGTACTTC
CDR3: CSVENRGRWQETQYF

D: NA
size: NA
J: TRBJ2-1
V: TRBV29-1
DNA: TGCAGCGTTGAAGTGCAGGGGACCTACAATGAGCAGTTCTTC
CDR3: CSVEVQGTYNEQFF

D: NA
size: NA
J: TRBJ2-1
V: TRBV14
DNA: TGTGCCAGCAGCCAAGCCGTCAGGTCTTCTGAGAAGTTCTTC
CDR3: CASSQAVRSSEKFF

D: TRBD1
size: NA
J: TRBJ2-6
V: TRBV10-3
DNA: TGTGCCATCAGCGGACAGGCTGGGGCCAACGTCCTGACTTTC
CDR3: CAISGQAGANVLTF

D: TRBD2
size: few
J: TRBJ2-7
V: TRBV5-1
DNA: TGCGCCAGCAGCTCGGGACTAGCGGGAGAGGGCTCCTACGAGCAGTACTTC
CDR3: CASSSGLAGEGSYEQYF

D: NA
size: NA
J: TRBJ2-2
V: TRBV18
DNA: TGTGCCAGCTCACTTTCAGGGGCCATCGGGGAGCTGTTTTTT
CDR3: CASSLSGAIGELFF

D: TRBD1
size: NA
J: TRBJ1-1
V: TRBV27
DNA: TGTGCCAGCATTAAGGAGGGGGCGCCGGGTACTGAAGCTTTCTTT
CDR3: CASIKEGAPGTEAFF